The rows below give T cell receptor beta chains drawn from one sample of a study of T cell changes during pregnancy in multiple sclerosis. Only in-frame clones appear in the TCRdb table, and some are missing; sequencing was by immunoSEQ multiplex PCR. The repertoire holds tens of thousands of clones, with roughly 92% as singletons. Sequences were derived from peripheral blood, sampled in the third trimester of pregnancy. The receptors here all came from a female donor in good health, enrolled as a control in a pregnancy study. Both conserved end residues are part of each CDR3. Each record gives: V gene, clone size, J gene, D gene, CDR3 DNA, CDR3 protein. A D gene is named only where the DNA matches it firmly. Clone size is stated in some rows and not others, as once, few, many or a class when expanded.

V: TRBV25-1; size: -; J: TRBJ1-4; D: -; DNA: TGTGCCAGCAGTGAAGACGGGGGGGGAAAACTGTTTTTT; CDR3: CASSEDGGGKLFF
V: TRBV7-2; size: -; J: TRBJ1-2; D: -; DNA: TGTGCCAGCAGCTTAGGAGGGGGGCGGGAGAGCTACACCTTC; CDR3: CASSLGGGRESYTF
V: TRBV10-3; size: -; J: TRBJ2-7; D: -; DNA: TGTGCCATCAGTGAGCCCACTGCGAGAAACGAGCAGTACTTC; CDR3: CAISEPTARNEQYF
V: TRBV2; size: -; J: TRBJ2-5; D: TRBD1; DNA: TGTGCCAGCAGGGTACAGGGGGCGCCGCAAGAGACCCAGTACTTC; CDR3: CASRVQGAPQETQYF
V: TRBV7-2; size: -; J: TRBJ1-5; D: -; DNA: TGTGCCAGCAGCTTGGTCGGGAATAGCAATCAGCCCCAGCATTTT; CDR3: CASSLVGNSNQPQHF
V: TRBV7-6; size: -; J: TRBJ1-3; D: -; DNA: TGTGCCAGCAGCTTAGCAGCAGTAGGGGTCTGGGACACCATATATTTT; CDR3: CASSLAAVGVWDTIYF
V: TRBV13; size: -; J: TRBJ1-1; D: TRBD1; DNA: TGTGCCAGCAGTTCCGGACAGGGAGCTTTCTTT; CDR3: CASSSGQGAFF
V: TRBV6-1; size: -; J: TRBJ2-3; D: -; DNA: TGTGCCAGCCGGGGTAGCGGTAGCACAGATACGCAGTATTTT; CDR3: CASRGSGSTDTQYF
V: TRBV7-9; size: -; J: TRBJ2-1; D: -; DNA: TGTGCCAGCGAAGTAGACATCTCTACCAATGAGCAGTTCTTC; CDR3: CASEVDISTNEQFF
V: TRBV29-1; size: -; J: TRBJ1-2; D: TRBD1; DNA: TGCAGCGTTGAAAGGACAGGGGGCGCGGGCTACACCTTC; CDR3: CSVERTGGAGYTF
V: TRBV11-2; size: -; J: TRBJ2-7; D: -; DNA: TGTGCCAGCAGCTTAGGAGTGGGGCCATACGAGCAGTACTTC; CDR3: CASSLGVGPYEQYF
V: TRBV7-3; size: -; J: TRBJ2-3; D: TRBD2; DNA: TGTGCCAGCAGCTTAGCGGGAGCAGATACGCAGTATTTT; CDR3: CASSLAGADTQYF
V: TRBV2; size: -; J: TRBJ1-1; D: TRBD1; DNA: TGTGCCAGCAAAGGGGGCGAAAACACTGAAGCTTTCTTT; CDR3: CASKGGENTEAFF
V: TRBV5-8; size: -; J: TRBJ1-5; D: -; DNA: TGTGCCAGCAGCTTGGTGGCAGTTAGCAATCAGCCCCAGCATTTT; CDR3: CASSLVAVSNQPQHF
V: TRBV5-1; size: -; J: TRBJ2-1; D: TRBD2; DNA: TGCGCCAGCAGCTTGGGGGGCGGGGGGTACCAGTTCTTC; CDR3: CASSLGGGGYQFF
V: TRBV4-3; size: -; J: TRBJ2-4; D: TRBD2; DNA: TGCGCCAGCAGCCAGACTAGCGGAGGGGTGGACATTCAGTACTTC; CDR3: CASSQTSGGVDIQYF
V: TRBV5-6; size: once; J: TRBJ1-5; D: -; DNA: TGTGCCAGCAGCTGGGGGGGGGTGCAGCCCCAGCATTTT; CDR3: CASSWGGVQPQHF
V: TRBV27; size: -; J: TRBJ2-7; D: TRBD2; DNA: TGTGCCAGCAGACGGGAGGCAGGGAATCACTACGAGCAGTACTTC; CDR3: CASRREAGNHYEQYF
V: TRBV5-1; size: -; J: TRBJ2-7; D: TRBD2; DNA: TGCGCCAGCAGCTTTGGCGGGAGGGCATACGAGCAGTACTTC; CDR3: CASSFGGRAYEQYF
V: TRBV7-2; size: -; J: TRBJ2-1; D: TRBD2; DNA: TGTGCCAGCAGCGTGGCCGGGACTAGCGGGTGGAATGAGCAGTTCTTC; CDR3: CASSVAGTSGWNEQFF
V: TRBV23-1; size: -; J: TRBJ2-1; D: TRBD2; DNA: TGCGCCAGCATCCGGACTAGCGGGGGGGCAACGGTGTCCTACAATGAGCAGTTCTTC; CDR3: CASIRTSGGATVSYNEQFF
V: TRBV18; size: -; J: TRBJ2-7; D: -; DNA: TGTGCCAGCTCACCACCGGGACTCGACTACGAGCAGTACTTC; CDR3: CASSPPGLDYEQYF
V: TRBV7-8; size: -; J: TRBJ1-1; D: -; DNA: TGTGCCAGCAGCAAACAGGGTGGCACTGAAGCTTTCTTT; CDR3: CASSKQGGTEAFF
V: TRBV19; size: -; J: TRBJ1-2; D: -; DNA: TGTGCCAGTAGTATAGCGGAGCCTAACTATGGCTACACCTTC; CDR3: CASSIAEPNYGYTF
V: TRBV19; size: -; J: TRBJ2-5; D: -; DNA: TGTGCCAGTAGTATAGGTTGGGAGGGGGCCCAGTACTTC; CDR3: CASSIGWEGAQYF
V: TRBV7-8; size: -; J: TRBJ2-7; D: -; DNA: TGTGCCAGCAGCTACGGACCAGAGGGCGAGCAGTACTTC; CDR3: CASSYGPEGEQYF
V: TRBV7-8; size: -; J: TRBJ2-3; D: -; DNA: TGTGCCAGCAGCCTACGGGGATCGGGGGCAGATACGCAGTATTTT; CDR3: CASSLRGSGADTQYF
V: TRBV29-1; size: -; J: TRBJ1-3; D: TRBD1; DNA: TGCAGCGTTTCAGGGGGCGGAAACACCATATATTTT; CDR3: CSVSGGGNTIYF
V: TRBV6-1; size: -; J: TRBJ1-6; D: -; DNA: TGTGCCAGCAGTGAGGGGAGCTCCTATAATTCACCCCTCCACTTT; CDR3: CASSEGSSYNSPLHF
V: TRBV6-5; size: -; J: TRBJ1-2; D: -; DNA: TGTGCCAGCAGCCAGGGCGGCGGCTACACCTTC; CDR3: CASSQGGGYTF
V: TRBV7-8; size: -; J: TRBJ2-3; D: TRBD1; DNA: TGTGCCAGCAGCACGCGGGTTCGGGACAGGGTGACAGATACGCAGTATTTT; CDR3: CASSTRVRDRVTDTQYF
V: TRBV6-1; size: -; J: TRBJ2-7; D: TRBD2; DNA: TGTGCCAGCAGCACCGGGGGGGCGCGAGGGGACGAGCAGTACTTC; CDR3: CASSTGGARGDEQYF
V: TRBV27; size: once; J: TRBJ2-1; D: -; DNA: TGTGCCAGCAGTCCTCAGGGGGGTTCAAACAATGAGCAGTTCTTC; CDR3: CASSPQGGSNNEQFF
V: TRBV4-1; size: -; J: TRBJ2-2; D: -; DNA: TGCGCCAGCAGCCACCTCGCTTTGGGTACAGCCGGGGAGCTGTTTTTT; CDR3: CASSHLALGTAGELFF
V: TRBV5-1; size: -; J: TRBJ2-3; D: TRBD1; DNA: TGCGCCAGCAGCCCAGGGACAGATAGCGAAGATACGCAGTATTTT; CDR3: CASSPGTDSEDTQYF
V: TRBV19; size: -; J: TRBJ2-5; D: -; DNA: TGTGCCAGTAGTTGGGTGGTGCGGGAAACCCCCAAGGCTCAGTACTTC; CDR3: CASSWVVRETPKAQYF
V: TRBV27; size: -; J: TRBJ2-1; D: TRBD2; DNA: TGTGCCAGCAGTTTTACTAGCGGGGGATACTACAATGAGCAGTTCTTC; CDR3: CASSFTSGGYYNEQFF
V: TRBV11-2; size: -; J: TRBJ2-5; D: TRBD2; DNA: TGTGCCAGCAGCTACCAGGGAGGGGAGACCCAGTACTTC; CDR3: CASSYQGGETQYF
V: TRBV7-8; size: once; J: TRBJ2-1; D: TRBD2; DNA: TGTGCCAGCAGCCTCATAGCGGGAGGATGGTACAATGAGCAGTTCTTC; CDR3: CASSLIAGGWYNEQFF
V: TRBV18; size: -; J: TRBJ1-3; D: -; DNA: TGTGCCAGCTCACCAAAGAATTTAAGGGGCTCTGGAAACACCATATATTTT; CDR3: CASSPKNLRGSGNTIYF
V: TRBV6-5; size: -; J: TRBJ1-5; D: TRBD1; DNA: TGTGCCAGCAGTTCCGGGACAGGGAGTGGCAATCAGCCCCAGCATTTT; CDR3: CASSSGTGSGNQPQHF
V: TRBV6-5; size: -; J: TRBJ2-1; D: TRBD2; DNA: TGTGCCAGCAGCCCGCTAGCGGGGGGGCTTTATGAGCAGTTCTTC; CDR3: CASSPLAGGLYEQFF
V: TRBV30; size: -; J: TRBJ1-3; D: TRBD1; DNA: TGTGCCTGGATTAAGCCAGGGGGCCGCAGGAACACCATATATTTT; CDR3: CAWIKPGGRRNTIYF
V: TRBV7-3; size: -; J: TRBJ2-5; D: TRBD2; DNA: TGTGCCAGCAGCTTAGTGGCTAGCGGTCAAGAGACCCAGTACTTC; CDR3: CASSLVASGQETQYF
V: TRBV30; size: once; J: TRBJ1-4; D: -; DNA: TGTGCCTGGGGAAGACGGGGGGAAGAAAAACTGTTTTTT; CDR3: CAWGRRGEEKLFF